This T cell receptor (beta chain) was captured by sequencing in a study of blood T cell repertoires in COVID-19. Study at large: Acute-phase and convalescent COVID-19 samples originated in the United States, Italy and Spain.

Sequencing used immunoSEQ multiplex PCR; TCRdb keeps in-frame clones, though not all of them. The sample includes over 200,000 clones, approximately 90% seen only once; the top ten take 8.8%. This study enrolled people aged about 18 to 95 from approximately 24 US geographic areas. The sequencing input was PBMCs or T cells enriched from blood (not recorded which). This receptor was identified in a man aged 35-49 years who had recovered from COVID-19.

The CDR3 sequence is CASSQDRNTGELFF. The CDR3 DNA sequence: TGTGCCAGCAGCCAAGACAGAAACACCGGGGAGCTGTTTTTT. The rearrangement joins TRBV4-2 to TRBJ2-2; D uncertain. The CDR3 loop spans 14 amino acids. The ends were cut back, 0 bases at V and 2 bases at J, with 4 bases in the middle. CDR1 is LGHNA, CDR2 YNFKEQ, per germline.